The source of this T cell receptor (beta chain) is a study of blood T cell repertoires in COVID-19. Assay: immunoSEQ multiplex PCR; the TCRdb copy retains only in-frame clones and omits some. The sample has over 200,000 clones; 80% to 90% are singletons. Self-reported history from a screening survey and questionnaire set each donor's cohort. The CDR3 covers 15 residues. Deletions cut 8 bases from V and 3 bases from J, with 17 bases between. Germline V gene data show CDR1 as MDHEN and CDR2 as SYDVKM. This sequence originates from a woman in her forties or fifties who had recovered from COVID-19. Source material: PBMCs or T cells enriched from blood (not recorded which). This chain uses TRBV28 with TRBJ1-5; a weak D match, TRBD1 (5 bases). The CDR3 loop reads CASLTTSGFNQPQHF. The CDR3 DNA reads as TGTGCCAGCCTTACGACATCAGGGTTCAATCAGCCCCAGCATTTT.